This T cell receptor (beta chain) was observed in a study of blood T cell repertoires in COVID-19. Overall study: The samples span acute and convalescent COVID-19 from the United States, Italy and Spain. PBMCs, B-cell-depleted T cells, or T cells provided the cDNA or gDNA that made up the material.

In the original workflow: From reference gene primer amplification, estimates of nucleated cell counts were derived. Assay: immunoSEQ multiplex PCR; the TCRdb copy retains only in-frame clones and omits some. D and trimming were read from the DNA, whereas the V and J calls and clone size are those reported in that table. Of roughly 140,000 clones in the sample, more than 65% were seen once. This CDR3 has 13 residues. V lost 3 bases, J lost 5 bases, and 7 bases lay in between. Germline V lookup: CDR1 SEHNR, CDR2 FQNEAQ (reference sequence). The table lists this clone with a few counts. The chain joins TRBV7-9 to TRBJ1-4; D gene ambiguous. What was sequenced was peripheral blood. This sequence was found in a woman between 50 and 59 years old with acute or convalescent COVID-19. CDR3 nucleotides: TGTGCCAGCAGCTTTCGTCAGAATGAAAAACTGTTTTTT. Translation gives CASSFRQNEKLFF. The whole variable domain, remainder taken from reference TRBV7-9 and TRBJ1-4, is DTGVSQNPRHKITKRGQNVTFRCDPISEHNRLYWYRQTLGQGPEFLTYFQNEAQLEKSRLLSDRFSAERPKGSFSTLEIQRTEQGDSAMYLCASSFRQNEKLFFGSGTQLSVL.